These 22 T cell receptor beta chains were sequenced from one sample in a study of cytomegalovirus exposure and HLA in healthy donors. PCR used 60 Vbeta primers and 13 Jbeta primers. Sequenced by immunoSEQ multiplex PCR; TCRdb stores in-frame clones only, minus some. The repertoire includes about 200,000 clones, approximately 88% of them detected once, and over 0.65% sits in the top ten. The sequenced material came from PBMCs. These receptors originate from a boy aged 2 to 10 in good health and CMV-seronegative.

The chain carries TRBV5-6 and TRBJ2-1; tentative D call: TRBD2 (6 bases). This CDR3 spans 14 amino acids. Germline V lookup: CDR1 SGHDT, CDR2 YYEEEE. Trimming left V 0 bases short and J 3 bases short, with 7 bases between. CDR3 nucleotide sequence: TGTGCCAGCAGCTTGGGGGGGGACTACAATGAGCAGTTCTTC. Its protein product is CASSLGGDYNEQFF.

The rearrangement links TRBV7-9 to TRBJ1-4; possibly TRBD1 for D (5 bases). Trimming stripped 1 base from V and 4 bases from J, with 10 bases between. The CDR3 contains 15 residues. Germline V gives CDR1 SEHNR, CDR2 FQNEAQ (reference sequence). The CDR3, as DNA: TGTGCCAGCAGCTTAGGCACAGGTTTTAATGAAAAACTGTTTTTT. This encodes CASSLGTGFNEKLFF.

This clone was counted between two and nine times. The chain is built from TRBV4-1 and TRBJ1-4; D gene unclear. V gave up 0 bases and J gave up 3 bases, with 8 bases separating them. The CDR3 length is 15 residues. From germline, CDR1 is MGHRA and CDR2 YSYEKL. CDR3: CASSQDIGANEKLFF. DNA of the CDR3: TGCGCCAGCAGCCAAGATATCGGGGCTAATGAAAAACTGTTTTTT.

CDR3 in DNA: TGCAGCGTTCTTCAGGGCCCCTACGAGCAGTACTTC. The encoded protein is CSVLQGPYEQYF. The J gene is TRBJ2-5, the V gene TRBV29-1; tentative D call: TRBD1 (5 bases). The J call may not be correct, given that the DNA end is closer to TRBJ2-7. Germline values: CDR1 SQVTM, CDR2 ANQGSEA. This CDR3 spans 12 amino acids.

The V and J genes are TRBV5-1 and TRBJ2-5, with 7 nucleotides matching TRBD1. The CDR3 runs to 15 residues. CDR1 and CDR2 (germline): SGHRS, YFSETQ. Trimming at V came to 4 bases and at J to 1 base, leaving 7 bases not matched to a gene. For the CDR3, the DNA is TGCGCCAGCAGCCCCCGGGGACAGATCCAAGAGACCCAGTACTTC. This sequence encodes CASSPRGQIQETQYF.

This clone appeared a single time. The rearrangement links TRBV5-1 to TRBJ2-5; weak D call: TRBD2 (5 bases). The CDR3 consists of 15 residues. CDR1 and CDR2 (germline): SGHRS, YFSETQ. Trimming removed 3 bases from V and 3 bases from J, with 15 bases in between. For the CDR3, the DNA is TGCGCCAGCAGCTCCCAAGGAGGCAGTGAAGAGACCCAGTACTTC. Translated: CASSSQGGSEETQYF.

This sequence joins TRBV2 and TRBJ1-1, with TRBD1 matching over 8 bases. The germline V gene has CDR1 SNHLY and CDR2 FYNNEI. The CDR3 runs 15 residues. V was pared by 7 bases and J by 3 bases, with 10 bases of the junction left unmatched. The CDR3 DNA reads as TGTGCCAGCATCCTACGTACAGGGGGGGACACTGAAGCTTTCTTT. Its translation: CASILRTGGDTEAFF.

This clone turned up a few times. The CDR3 bases are TGTGCCATCAGTGAGGCCAGGGAAAGTTTGAGGACTTTCTTT. It is translated as CAISEARESLRTFF. The chain employs TRBV10-3 and TRBJ1-1; tentative D call: TRBD1 (5 bases). The CDR3 runs to 14 residues. V was cut by 2 bases and J by 12 bases, with 19 bases left in between. Germline V gene lookup returns CDR1 ENHRY and CDR2 SYGVKD.

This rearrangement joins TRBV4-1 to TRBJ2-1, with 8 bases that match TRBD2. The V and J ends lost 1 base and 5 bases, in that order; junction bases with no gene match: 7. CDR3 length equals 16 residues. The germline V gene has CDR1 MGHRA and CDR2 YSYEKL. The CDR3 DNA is TGCGCCAGCAGCCAAGGGGGCGGGAGGTTGGACAATGAGCAGTTCTTC. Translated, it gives CASSQGGGRLDNEQFF.

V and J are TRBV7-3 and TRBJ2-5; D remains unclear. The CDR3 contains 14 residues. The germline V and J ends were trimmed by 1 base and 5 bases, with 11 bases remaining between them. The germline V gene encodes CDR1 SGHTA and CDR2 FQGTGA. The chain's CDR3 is CASSLNPASETQYF. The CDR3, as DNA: TGTGCCAGCAGCTTAAACCCAGCGAGTGAGACCCAGTACTTC.

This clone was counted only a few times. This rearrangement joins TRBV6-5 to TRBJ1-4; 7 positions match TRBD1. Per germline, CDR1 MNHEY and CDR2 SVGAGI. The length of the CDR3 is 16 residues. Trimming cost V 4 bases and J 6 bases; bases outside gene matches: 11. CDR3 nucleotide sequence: TGTGCCAGCAGTTCCAGGGAGACAGGGCCGGATGAAAAACTGTTTTTT. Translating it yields CASSSRETGPDEKLFF.

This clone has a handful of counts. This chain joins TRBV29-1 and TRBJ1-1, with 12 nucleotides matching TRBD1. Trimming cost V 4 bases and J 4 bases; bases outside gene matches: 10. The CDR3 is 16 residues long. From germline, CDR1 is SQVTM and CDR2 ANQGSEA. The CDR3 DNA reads TGCAGCGTTGTTGGCTATGGGGACAGGGGGCCCACTGAAGCTTTCTTT. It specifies CSVVGYGDRGPTEAFF.

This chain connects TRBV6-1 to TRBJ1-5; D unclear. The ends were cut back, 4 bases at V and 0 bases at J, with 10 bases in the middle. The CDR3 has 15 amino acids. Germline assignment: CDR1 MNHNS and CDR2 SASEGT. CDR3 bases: TGTGCCAGCAGTGGGTACCAGTATAGCAATCAGCCCCAGCATTTT. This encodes CASSGYQYSNQPQHF.

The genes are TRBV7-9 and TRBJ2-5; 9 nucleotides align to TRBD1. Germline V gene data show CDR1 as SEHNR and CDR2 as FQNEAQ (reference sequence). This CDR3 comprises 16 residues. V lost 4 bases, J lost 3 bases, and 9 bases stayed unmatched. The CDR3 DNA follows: TGTGCCAGCAGCTCACGGACAGGGGCTATGGAAGAGACCCAGTACTTC. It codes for CASSSRTGAMEETQYF.

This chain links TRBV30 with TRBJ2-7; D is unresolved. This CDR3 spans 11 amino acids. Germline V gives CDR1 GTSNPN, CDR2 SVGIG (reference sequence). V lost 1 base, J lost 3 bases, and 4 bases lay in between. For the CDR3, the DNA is TGTGCCTGGAGTGGAGACTACGAGCAGTACTTC. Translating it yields CAWSGDYEQYF.

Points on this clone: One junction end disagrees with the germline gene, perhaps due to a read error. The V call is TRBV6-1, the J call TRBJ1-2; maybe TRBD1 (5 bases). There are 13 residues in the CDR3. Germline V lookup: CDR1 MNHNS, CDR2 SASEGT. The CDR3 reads CASSEGWVLATDF. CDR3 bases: TGTGCCAGCAGTGAAGGGTGGGTGCTAGCGACAGACTTC.

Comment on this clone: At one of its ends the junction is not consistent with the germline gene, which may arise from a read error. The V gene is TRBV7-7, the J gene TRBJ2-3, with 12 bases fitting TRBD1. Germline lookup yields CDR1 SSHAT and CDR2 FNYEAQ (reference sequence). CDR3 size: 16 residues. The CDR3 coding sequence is TGTGCTAGCAGCTCCGGGACAGGGGGCTTCACAGATACGCAGTATTTT. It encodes CASSSGTGGFTDTQYF.

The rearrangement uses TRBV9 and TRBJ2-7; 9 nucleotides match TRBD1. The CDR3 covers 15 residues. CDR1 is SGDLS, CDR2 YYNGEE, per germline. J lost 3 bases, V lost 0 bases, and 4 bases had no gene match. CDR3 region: CASSVDGTGLYEQYF. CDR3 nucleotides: TGTGCCAGCAGCGTAGATGGGACAGGGCTCTACGAGCAGTACTTC.

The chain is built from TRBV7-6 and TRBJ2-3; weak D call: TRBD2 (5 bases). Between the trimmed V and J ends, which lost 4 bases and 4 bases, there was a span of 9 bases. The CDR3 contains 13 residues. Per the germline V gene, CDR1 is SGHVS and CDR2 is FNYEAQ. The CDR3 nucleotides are TGTGCCAGCAGCTCGCAAGCGGCAGATACGCAGTATTTT. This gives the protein CASSSQAADTQYF.

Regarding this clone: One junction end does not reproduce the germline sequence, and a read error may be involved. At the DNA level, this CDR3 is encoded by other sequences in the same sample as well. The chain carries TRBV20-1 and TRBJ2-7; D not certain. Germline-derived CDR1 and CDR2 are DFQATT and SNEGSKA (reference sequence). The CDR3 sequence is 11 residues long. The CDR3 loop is CSARDAYEQYF. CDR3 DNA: TGCAGTGCAAGAGACGCCTACGAGCAGTACTTC.

The CDR3, as DNA: TGTGCCAGCAGCTCCAGGGGGATGGGCGAGCAGTACTTC. Residues: CASSSRGMGEQYF. The chain couples TRBV11-3 to TRBJ2-7; 7 positions match TRBD1. The CDR3 length is 13 residues. Germline V gene lookup returns CDR1 SGHNT and CDR2 YENEEA. V trimming: 4 bases; J trimming: 6 bases; junction bases outside the gene matches: 6.

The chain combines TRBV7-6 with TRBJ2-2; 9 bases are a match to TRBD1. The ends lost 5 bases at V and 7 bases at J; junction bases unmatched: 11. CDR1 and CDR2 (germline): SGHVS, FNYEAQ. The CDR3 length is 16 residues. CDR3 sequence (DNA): TGTGCCAGCAGCCCCGGGACAGGGAGATTCGGCGGGGAGCTGTTTTTT. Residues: CASSPGTGRFGGELFF.